These 5 T cell receptor beta chains were all obtained from the same sample, sequenced in a study of early T cells in non-severe SARS-CoV-2 infection. TCRdb redid the calling of the 5' RACE reads with MiXCR, one entry per CDR3 protein. The table shows roughly 93,000 distinct CDR3 sequences, with 9.5% to 12% occurring only once. Sequenced: whole blood. The receptor set was obtained from an adult who was a healthcare worker with PCR-confirmed SARS-CoV-2 infection or an uninfected control (not recorded which).

This clonotype has at least ten counts. The J gene is TRBJ2-3, the V gene TRBV20-1; D remains unclear. Trimming removed 0 bases from V and 5 bases from J, with 12 bases in between. This CDR3 contains 14 residues. Germline values: CDR1 DFQATT, CDR2 SNEGSKA (reference sequence). The CDR3 sequence: CSARDNSVLDTQYF. The CDR3 DNA reads TGCAGTGCTAGAGATAACTCGGTTTTAGATACGCAGTATTTT.

This clonotype has at least ten counts. This rearrangement joins TRBV4-1 to TRBJ1-2, with D tentatively TRBD1 (5 bases). The CDR3 loop spans 18 amino acids. Germline V gene data show CDR1 as MGHRA and CDR2 as YSYEKL. Trimming left V 0 bases short and J 1 base short, with 18 bases between. CDR3 nucleotides: TGCGCCAGCAGCCAAGAACGGTCCAGTTTGGGACGTAACTATGGCTACACCTTC. Translation: CASSQERSSLGRNYGYTF.

DNA for the CDR3: TGTGCCAGCTCCAGGGCTAGCGAGCAAGAGACCCAGTACTTC. Its translation is CASSRASEQETQYF. This sequence joins TRBV2 and TRBJ2-5; tentatively, D is TRBD2 (6 bases). Germline V gene sequence: CDR1 SNHLY, CDR2 FYNNEI. The CDR3 runs 14 residues. V was pared by 8 bases and J by 2 bases, with 15 bases between.

This clonotype has only a few counts. This rearrangement joins TRBV7-2 to TRBJ2-7, with 7 positions matching TRBD2. The CDR3 totals 14 residues. Trimming at V came to 5 bases and at J to 3 bases, leaving 7 bases not matched to a gene. Germline-derived CDR1 and CDR2 are SGHTA and FQGNSA. CDR3 sequence (DNA): TGTGCCAGCAGCCCGACTAGCCGATACTACGAGCAGTACTTC. Protein product: CASSPTSRYYEQYF.

The chain carries TRBV29-1 and TRBJ2-1; D is undetermined. V was trimmed by 4 bases and J by 7 bases, leaving 8 bases between them. Germline V gives CDR1 SQVTM, CDR2 ANQGSEA. The CDR3 is 11 amino acids. Here the CDR3 reads CSVATTNEQFF. The CDR3 nucleotides are TGCAGCGTTGCTACAACAAATGAGCAGTTCTTC.